A few counts support the clone carrying this TCR beta chain. The CDR3 loop spans 15 amino acids. After removal of 4 bases from V and 3 bases from J, the junction contained 7 bases not matched to a gene. Germline loops: CDR1 SGHRS, CDR2 YFSETQ. The data originate from a study of blood T cell repertoires in COVID-19. Looking at the study overall: Sample material is recorded as cDNA or gDNA derived from T cells, B-cell-depleted T cells, or PBMCs.

The study recruited people aged roughly 18 to 95 years across some 23 US areas. Which cohort a participant joined came from the clinical history participants gave. Symptom resolution, clearance, or two negative PCRs marked donors in Cohort 3 as recovered. The repertoire was sequenced with immunoSEQ multiplex PCR; TCRdb's copy has only in-frame clones and lacks some. This sample has a few hundred thousand clones, with 80% to 90% found just once. Sample: PBMCs or T cells enriched from blood (not recorded which). This receptor was obtained from a man younger than 40 who had recovered from COVID-19. This chain connects TRBV5-1 to TRBJ1-2, with TRBD1 matching 9 bases. The CDR3 nucleotides read TGCGCCAGCAGCGAGCAGGGACAGGGAGACTATGGCTACACCTTC. It codes for CASSEQGQGDYGYTF. Filled out from reference TRBV5-1 and TRBJ1-2, the complete variable domain reads KAGVTQTPRYLIKTRGQQVTLSCSPISGHRSVSWYQQTPGQGLQFLFEYFSETQRNKGNFPGRFSGRQFSNSRSEMNVSTLELGDSALYLCASSEQGQGDYGYTFGSGTRLTVV.